This T cell receptor beta chain came from a study of follicular helper T cells after annual influenza vaccination. Study-wide context: For some subjects, blood spans the 2013-2014, 2014-2015 and 2015-2016 annual vaccinations.

Sequencing was performed with immunoSEQ multiplex PCR; in TCRdb, only in-frame clones are kept and a portion is missing. This sample has approximately 12,000 clones, with about 80% found just once. CDR1 is SGHTA and CDR2 is FQGNSA in the germline V gene. The CDR3 loop spans 15 amino acids. Trimming at V came to 5 bases and at J to 2 bases, leaving 3 bases not matched to a gene. The time point: 2015-2016 season, pre-vaccination. Each time point used about 40 to 100 mL of blood. The table lists this clone with a few counts. Sequenced material: CXCR5+ CD38- circulating T follicular helper cells from blood, taken on the day of influenza vaccination. Subset of the sample: circulating Tfh, non-naive CD4+CXCR5+PD-1+ (ICOS+CD38+ or ICOS-CD38-). This rearrangement joins TRBV7-2 to TRBJ2-5; 12 positions agree with TRBD2. This clonotype was sampled from an adult who received the influenza vaccine. The CDR3 protein is CASSTGLAGQETQYF. As DNA, the CDR3 is TGTGCCAGCAGCACCGGACTAGCGGGGCAAGAGACCCAGTACTTC.